These T cell receptor beta chains were read from a single sample in a study of T-cell memory formation after mild COVID-19. TCRdb recomputed calls from the 5' RACE reads with MiXCR, one row per CDR3 protein. Found here are roughly 580,000 distinct CDR3 sequences, around 17% of them singletons; the top ten hold around 12%. What was sequenced was PBMCs or a T cell subset sorted from them (not recorded which). The receptors originated from an adult woman who had mild COVID-19 (a few samples of this study predate the infection). Cell type and time point are not known. Each CDR3 is given without its conserved first and last residue.

len	v_gene	CDR3aa
11	TRBV10-3	AISGTGNTEAF
10	TRBV4-1	ASSQGPNEQY
12	TRBV29-1	SVGSGLDPYEQY
12	TRBV13	ASSPKFTAGELF
11	TRBV24-1	ATSWDANQPQH
10	TRBV20-1	SAREDETQAF
13	TRBV19	ASSRLAGAYNEQF
13	TRBV12-3/TRBV12-4	ASSLLGGRVDTQY
14	TRBV5-1	ASSPVSGIRTGELF
12	TRBV29-1	SVAGTANNEKLF
13	TRBV20-1	SAREGTSGLGTQY
12	TRBV7-8	ASSLVSPAYEQY
11	TRBV4-2	ASNDQGNSPLH
16	TRBV11-2	ASSLDYRRLAAEETQY
12	TRBV13	ASSLSIGMGEQY
16	TRBV20-1	SVPTHEGSIEANTEAF
13	TRBV7-9	ASSLPAGGTGEQY